Described below is a single T cell receptor beta chain sequence and its context. The antigen it binds to is not known. Within one base of it there is no much larger clone, and no base qualities were kept. This entry is derived from a study of blood T cell repertoires in COVID-19 (dated by TCRdb to the early 2020s). Regarding the research as a whole: Samples from collaborators originated in the United States, Italy and Spain and spanned both the acute and convalescent phases of COVID-19. The repertoires were released in a freely available public database meant as a resource for research on the immune response to SARS-CoV-2. Deeply sampled blood TCRbeta repertoires from subjects exposed to, actively infected with, or recovered from COVID-19 were included in the dataset. The samples were drawn from the first 160 participants of the ongoing ImmuneRACE study and from 1,254 subjects provided by 6 global collaborators. Sample metadata almost always included a de-identified subject ID, COVID-19 status, age in years and sex. Where HLA class I and class II types were available, the types were taken from metadata supplied by the sample provider, not from assay-based typing. The material from the prospective study consisted of cDNA or gDNA derived from T cells, B-cell-depleted T cells, or PBMCs. The study at large found these results: The quantity of clinical and demographic metadata differed by source and by participant and was supplied without curation.

Whole blood was collected in K2EDTA tubes by collaborating institutions according to the institutions' own protocols. For TCRbeta analysis, collaborator samples were shipped as frozen whole blood, as isolated PBMCs, or as DNA extracted from either sample type. The immunoSEQ Assay, a bias-controlled multiplex PCR, was used to amplify TCRbeta CDR3 regions from genomic DNA. As for how the authors treated the data: Within the assay, amplification of reference gene primers was used to estimate how many nucleated cells each sample contained. Sequence reads were collapsed and filtered to measure the absolute abundance of every unique TCRbeta CDR3 rearrangement. For each sample, productive Simpson clonality was calculated by taking the square root of Simpson's diversity index across productive rearrangements. Held by TCRdb, this immuneACCESS table contains in-frame sequences only and omits some clones. Under half of the omission traces to an unresolved V gene where checked; the cause of the rest is unknown. The V and J calls and clone size are taken from that table; D and trimming were inferred from the DNA. Within this sample are some 210,000 clones, with around 88% of them counted one time only. The top ten clonotypes cover roughly 2.9% of the sample.

The origin of this receptor is a man aged 45 to 65 with active or convalescent COVID-19. Source material: peripheral blood.

The nucleotide sequence reads as follows: TGTGCCATCAGCGAGACCGGGACAGGGCATGAAAAACTGTTTTTT. This gives the protein CAISETGTGHEKLFF. The rearranged segments are TRBV10-3 and TRBJ1-4, and TRBD1 aligns with 9 junction nucleotides. Germline trimming: 6 bases from V, 6 bases from J; junction bases outside gene matches: 8. CDR1 and CDR2 (ENHRY, SYGVKD) derive from the germline V gene. Inclusive of the bounding cysteine and phenylalanine, the CDR3 is 15 residues long. Here the CDR3 DNA is all that survives: 45 bases in frame from base 1.